The next 9 T cell receptor beta chains were all read from a single sample in a study of blood T cell repertoires in COVID-19. Clones were read by immunoSEQ multiplex PCR, and TCRdb kept only the in-frame ones, dropping some. Altogether 250,000 or so clones are present, around 84% being singletons, with the ten largest covering around 1.7%. Sequencing used PBMCs or T cells enriched from blood (not recorded which). The receptors were sampled from a middle-aged man who had recovered from COVID-19.

The genes are TRBV6-2 or TRBV6-3 and TRBJ2-3; D possibly corresponds to TRBD2 (6 bases). Deletions cut 6 bases from V and 6 bases from J, with 13 bases between. Germline values: CDR1 MNHEY, CDR2 SVGEGT. CDR3 length equals 13 residues. CDR3 residues: CASSPRGVDTQYF. As DNA, the CDR3 is TGTGCCAGCAGCCCCCGCGGGGTGGATACGCAGTATTTT.

The V call is TRBV9, the J call TRBJ2-5; maybe TRBD2 (6 bases). V gave up 0 bases and J gave up 5 bases, with 11 bases separating them. CDR1 is SGDLS, CDR2 YYNGEE, per germline. This CDR3 comprises 14 residues. Written as DNA, the CDR3 is TGTGCCAGCAGCGTAGGAGGTGGGAGGGAGACCCAGTACTTC. It translates to CASSVGGGRETQYF.

The chain has TRBV30 and TRBJ1-2; possible D gene TRBD1, 6 bases. This CDR3 region has 11 residues. V shed 4 bases and J shed 8 bases, with 11 bases lying between them. CDR1 and CDR2 (germline): GTSNPN, SVGIG (reference sequence). The CDR3 sequence: CAWTSRGGYTF. CDR3 nucleotides: TGTGCCTGGACAAGCAGGGGAGGCTACACCTTC.

The rearrangement uses TRBV7-9 and TRBJ1-2; 11 bases match TRBD1. The CDR3 extends over 13 amino acids. Germline CDR1 reads SEHNR; CDR2 reads FQNEAQ (reference sequence). With V trimmed by 5 bases and J by 10 bases, 6 bases remained unmatched. The CDR3 spells CASSLGQGAYYTF. The CDR3 DNA sequence: TGTGCCAGCAGCCTTGGACAGGGGGCTTACTACACCTTC.

This clone was seen only a few times. This sequence joins TRBV18 and TRBJ1-5; weak D call: TRBD1 (5 bases). This CDR3 is built from 17 residues. Between the trimmed V and J ends, which lost 0 bases and 4 bases, there was a span of 16 bases. Germline V CDR1 and CDR2: KGHSH, LQKENI. The CDR3 DNA reads TGTGCCAGCTCACCACCGAATGGGGGGGGAGCTAATCAGCCCCAGCATTTT. It yields the protein CASSPPNGGGANQPQHF.

V usage is TRBV20-1 and J usage is TRBJ2-7; 7 bases map to TRBD2. CDR1 is DFQATT, CDR2 SNEGSKA, per germline (reference sequence). This CDR3 is built from 14 residues. Germline trimming cut 3 bases from V and 1 base from J; bases unmatched to any gene: 6. CDR3 loop: CSASRSGPSYEQYF. CDR3 sequence (DNA): TGCAGTGCTAGTCGTAGCGGGCCGTCCTACGAGCAGTACTTC.

The chain recombines TRBV10-3 with TRBJ2-1; 9 bases are shared with TRBD1. From germline, CDR1 is ENHRY and CDR2 SYGVKD. V trimming: 6 bases; J trimming: 6 bases; junction bases outside the gene matches: 9. There are 15 residues in the CDR3. The CDR3 nucleotides read TGTGCCATCAGGACCGGGACAGGGATCTCCAATGAGCAGTTCTTC. Amino acids: CAIRTGTGISNEQFF.

The chain is built from TRBV6-1 and TRBJ1-5; D ambiguous. CDR1 MNHNS and CDR2 SASEGT come from the germline V gene. Trimming cost V 2 bases and J 0 bases, with 8 bases left between them. This CDR3 comprises 15 residues. The DNA of the CDR3 is TGTGCCAGCAGTGAATACAGATATAGCAATCAGCCCCAGCATTTT. Translation: CASSEYRYSNQPQHF.

CDR3 nucleotides: TGTGCCAGCAGCCAGATAGCGGGAGGGCCTAGCACAGATACGCAGTATTTT. Protein sequence: CASSQIAGGPSTDTQYF. The rearrangement links TRBV14 to TRBJ2-3; 11 bases agree with TRBD2. CDR1 is SGHDN, CDR2 FVKESK, per germline. With V trimmed by 3 bases and J by 0 bases, 5 bases remained unmatched. The CDR3 runs 17 residues.